The clone carrying this T cell receptor (beta chain) came up a few times. TCR beta from blood CD8+ and CD4+ T cells was sequenced. Negative isolation yielded CD4+ and CD8+ T cells, and FACS enriched TEMRA cells. The sample comes from a study of CD8 T cells in Susac syndrome. CDR1 SQVTM and CDR2 ANQGSEA come from the germline V gene. The CDR3 spans 14 residues. Between the trimmed V and J ends, which lost 0 bases and 3 bases, there was a span of 11 bases. A quantity of about 0.45 to 1 ug RNA underwent reverse transcription using random hexamers. The amplification used immunoSEQ multiplex PCR on TCR beta CDR3; it spanned 54 Vbeta and 13 Jbeta. Each CDR3 protein is one row after TCRdb ran MiXCR on the immunoSEQ multiplex PCR reads. The table includes over 350,000 distinct CDR3 sequences, around 85% detected once.

This TCR was sampled from a human donor with multiple sclerosis. The chain recombines TRBV29-1 with TRBJ1-2; no reliable D call. The specimen sequenced was CD8+ T cells from PBMCs. In DNA form, the CDR3 reads TGCAGCGTTGAAGATCGGGAGGGTGACTATGGCTACACCTTC. The encoded protein is CSVEDREGDYGYTF.